This T cell receptor (beta chain) emerged from a study of CD8+ T cells in alopecia areata. Across the study: Oral tofacitinib (5 to 10 mg twice daily) was administered to treated patients. Tofacitinib ran for 6 to 18 months before 6 months off drug.

Alopecia areata patients provided lesional scalp punch biopsies and peripheral blood, both collected for the study. RNA, once extracted, was reverse transcribed into cDNA for use as the sequencing template. The method was immunoSEQ multiplex PCR; TCRdb's version includes in-frame clones alone and lacks a portion of them. The sample consists of about 12,000 clones, about 61% of them appearing once. Sequences were obtained from skin. The TCR was taken from a human donor with alopecia areata.

The chain's CDR3 is CASSSQVAQPQHF. DNA of the CDR3: TGTGCCAGCAGCTCTCAGGTGGCGCAGCCCCAGCATTTT. The chain employs TRBV7-2 and TRBJ1-5; no clear D. The germline V gene encodes CDR1 SGHTA and CDR2 FQGNSA. V lost 4 bases and J 7 bases, leaving 11 bases between the germline ends. There are 13 residues in the CDR3.